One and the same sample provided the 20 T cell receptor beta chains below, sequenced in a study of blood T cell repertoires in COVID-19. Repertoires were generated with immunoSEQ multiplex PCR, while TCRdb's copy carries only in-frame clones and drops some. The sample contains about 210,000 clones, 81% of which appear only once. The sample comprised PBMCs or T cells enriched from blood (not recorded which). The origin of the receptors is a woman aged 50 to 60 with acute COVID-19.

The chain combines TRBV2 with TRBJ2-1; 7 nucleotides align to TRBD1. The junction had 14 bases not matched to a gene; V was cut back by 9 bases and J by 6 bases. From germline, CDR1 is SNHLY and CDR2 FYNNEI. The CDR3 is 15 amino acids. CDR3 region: CASFFPTGKSNEQFF. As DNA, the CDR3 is TGTGCCAGTTTCTTTCCGACAGGGAAATCCAATGAGCAGTTCTTC.

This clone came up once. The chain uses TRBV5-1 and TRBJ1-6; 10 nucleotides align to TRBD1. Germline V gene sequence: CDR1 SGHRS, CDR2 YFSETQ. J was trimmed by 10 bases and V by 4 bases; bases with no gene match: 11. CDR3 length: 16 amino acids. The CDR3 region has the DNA TGCGCCAGCAGCAAGTTGGGACAGGGGCTTCAGTCACCCCTCCACTTT. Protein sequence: CASSKLGQGLQSPLHF.

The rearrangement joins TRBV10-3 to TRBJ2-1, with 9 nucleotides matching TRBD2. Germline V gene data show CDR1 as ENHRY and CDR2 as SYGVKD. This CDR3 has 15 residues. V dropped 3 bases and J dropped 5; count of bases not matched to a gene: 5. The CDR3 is CAISDSGGPNNEQFF. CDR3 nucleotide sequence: TGTGCCATCAGTGATAGCGGGGGCCCTAACAATGAGCAGTTCTTC.

The CDR3 region has the DNA TGTGCCAGTAAAGGTCAGGTCAGTTCCGATACGCAGTATTTT. It yields the protein CASKGQVSSDTQYF. This sequence joins TRBV19 and TRBJ2-3; D is uncertain. Trimming removed 7 bases from V and 6 bases from J, with 17 bases in between. This CDR3 has 14 residues. Germline values: CDR1 LNHDA, CDR2 SQIVND (reference sequence).

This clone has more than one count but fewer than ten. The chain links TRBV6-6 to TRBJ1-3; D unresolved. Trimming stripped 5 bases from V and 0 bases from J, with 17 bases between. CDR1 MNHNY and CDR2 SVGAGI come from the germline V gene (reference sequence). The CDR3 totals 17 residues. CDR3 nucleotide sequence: TGTGCCAGCAGTCCGAGTATGACATCGCGCTCTGGAAACACCATATATTTT. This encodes CASSPSMTSRSGNTIYF.

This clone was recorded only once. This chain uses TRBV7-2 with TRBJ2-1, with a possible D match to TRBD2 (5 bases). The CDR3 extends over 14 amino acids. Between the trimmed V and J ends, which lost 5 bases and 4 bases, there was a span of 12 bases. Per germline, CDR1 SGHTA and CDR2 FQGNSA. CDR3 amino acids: CASSPGGPYNEQFF. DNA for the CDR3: TGTGCCAGCAGCCCAGGAGGACCTTACAATGAGCAGTTCTTC.

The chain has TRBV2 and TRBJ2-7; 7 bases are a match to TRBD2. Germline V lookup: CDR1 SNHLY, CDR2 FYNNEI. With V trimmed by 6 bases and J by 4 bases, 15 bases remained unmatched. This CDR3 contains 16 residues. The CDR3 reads CASREGSGTGLYEQYF. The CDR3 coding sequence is TGTGCCAGCAGAGAGGGGAGCGGGACCGGCTTATACGAGCAGTACTTC.

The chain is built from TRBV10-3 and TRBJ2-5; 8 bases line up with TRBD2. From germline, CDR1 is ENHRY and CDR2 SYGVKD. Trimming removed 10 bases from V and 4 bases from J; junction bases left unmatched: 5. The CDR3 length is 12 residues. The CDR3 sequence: CASTGGAETQYF. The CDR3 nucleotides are TGTGCCAGTACGGGGGGGGCAGAGACCCAGTACTTC.

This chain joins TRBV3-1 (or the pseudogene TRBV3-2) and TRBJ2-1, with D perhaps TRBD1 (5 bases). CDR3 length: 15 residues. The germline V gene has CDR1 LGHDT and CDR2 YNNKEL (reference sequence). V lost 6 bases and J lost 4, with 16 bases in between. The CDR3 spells CASSREGASYNEQFF. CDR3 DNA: TGTGCCAGCAGTCGAGAAGGGGCCTCTTACAATGAGCAGTTCTTC.

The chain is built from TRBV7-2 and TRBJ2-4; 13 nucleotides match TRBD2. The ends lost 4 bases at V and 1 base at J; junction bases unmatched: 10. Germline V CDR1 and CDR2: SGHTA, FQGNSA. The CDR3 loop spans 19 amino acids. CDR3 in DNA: TGTGCCAGCAGCTCGGGGACTAGCGGGAAGAGGTTTGCCAAAAACATTCAGTACTTC. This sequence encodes CASSSGTSGKRFAKNIQYF.

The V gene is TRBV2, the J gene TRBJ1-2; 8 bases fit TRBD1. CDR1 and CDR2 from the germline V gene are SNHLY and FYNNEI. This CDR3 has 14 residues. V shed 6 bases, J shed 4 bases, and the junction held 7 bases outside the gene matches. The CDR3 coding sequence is TGTGCCAGCAGATATCAGGGGGCATCCTATGGCTACACCTTC. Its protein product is CASRYQGASYGYTF.

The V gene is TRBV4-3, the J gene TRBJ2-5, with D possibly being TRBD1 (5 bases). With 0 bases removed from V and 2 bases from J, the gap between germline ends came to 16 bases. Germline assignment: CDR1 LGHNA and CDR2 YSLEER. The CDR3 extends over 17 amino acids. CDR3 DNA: TGCGCCAGCAGCCAAGATCGTACAGGATGGGGACAAGAGACCCAGTACTTC. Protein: CASSQDRTGWGQETQYF.

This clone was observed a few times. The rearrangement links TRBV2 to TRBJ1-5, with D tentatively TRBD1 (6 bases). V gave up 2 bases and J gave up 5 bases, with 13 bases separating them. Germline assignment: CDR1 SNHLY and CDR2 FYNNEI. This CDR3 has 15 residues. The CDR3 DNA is TGTGCCAGCAGTGAACAACAGGGATTACATCAGCCCCAGCATTTT. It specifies CASSEQQGLHQPQHF.

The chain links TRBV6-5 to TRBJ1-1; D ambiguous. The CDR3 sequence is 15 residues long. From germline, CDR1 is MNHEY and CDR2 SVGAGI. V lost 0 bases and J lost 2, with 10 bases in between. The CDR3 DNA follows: TGTGCCAGCAGTTACTCGGCCAGGAAAAACACTGAAGCTTTCTTT. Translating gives CASSYSARKNTEAFF.

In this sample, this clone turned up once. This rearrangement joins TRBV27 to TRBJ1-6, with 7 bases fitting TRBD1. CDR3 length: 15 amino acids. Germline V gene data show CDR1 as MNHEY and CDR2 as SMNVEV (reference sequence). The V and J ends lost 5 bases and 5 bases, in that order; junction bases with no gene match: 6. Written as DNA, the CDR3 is TGTGCCAGCAGTCCGGACAGGCAAGATAATTCACCCCTCCACTTT. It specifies CASSPDRQDNSPLHF.

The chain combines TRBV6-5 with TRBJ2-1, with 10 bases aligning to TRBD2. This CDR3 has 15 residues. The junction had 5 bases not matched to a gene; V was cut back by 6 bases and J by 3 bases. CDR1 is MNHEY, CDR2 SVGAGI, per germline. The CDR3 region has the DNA TGTGCCAGCAGCGGACTAGCGGACCACTACAATGAGCAGTTCTTC. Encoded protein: CASSGLADHYNEQFF.

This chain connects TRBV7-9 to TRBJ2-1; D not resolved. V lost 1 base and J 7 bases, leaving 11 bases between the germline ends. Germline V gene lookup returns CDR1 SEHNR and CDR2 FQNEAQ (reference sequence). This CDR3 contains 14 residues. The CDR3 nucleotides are TGTGCCAGCAGCTTAGGGCAGAACCAAAATGAGCAGTTCTTC. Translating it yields CASSLGQNQNEQFF.

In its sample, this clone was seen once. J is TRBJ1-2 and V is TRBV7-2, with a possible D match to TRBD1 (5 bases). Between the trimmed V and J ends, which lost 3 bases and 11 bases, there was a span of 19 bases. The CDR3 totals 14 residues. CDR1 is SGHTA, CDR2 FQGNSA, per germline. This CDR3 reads CASSLGLGGMGYTF. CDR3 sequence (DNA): TGTGCCAGCAGCTTGGGCCTGGGGGGGATGGGATACACCTTC.

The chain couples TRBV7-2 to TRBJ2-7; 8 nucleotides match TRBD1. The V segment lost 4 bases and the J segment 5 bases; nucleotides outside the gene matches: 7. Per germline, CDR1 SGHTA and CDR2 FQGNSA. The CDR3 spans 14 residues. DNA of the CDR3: TGTGCCAGCAGCTCAGGACAGGGACCGGACGAGCAGTACTTC. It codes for CASSSGQGPDEQYF.

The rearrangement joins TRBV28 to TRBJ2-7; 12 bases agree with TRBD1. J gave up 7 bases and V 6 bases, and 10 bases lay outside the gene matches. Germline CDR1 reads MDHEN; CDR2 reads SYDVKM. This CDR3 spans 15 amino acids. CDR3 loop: CASSLLGQGAREQYF. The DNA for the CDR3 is TGTGCCAGCAGCCTATTGGGACAGGGGGCTAGGGAGCAGTACTTC.